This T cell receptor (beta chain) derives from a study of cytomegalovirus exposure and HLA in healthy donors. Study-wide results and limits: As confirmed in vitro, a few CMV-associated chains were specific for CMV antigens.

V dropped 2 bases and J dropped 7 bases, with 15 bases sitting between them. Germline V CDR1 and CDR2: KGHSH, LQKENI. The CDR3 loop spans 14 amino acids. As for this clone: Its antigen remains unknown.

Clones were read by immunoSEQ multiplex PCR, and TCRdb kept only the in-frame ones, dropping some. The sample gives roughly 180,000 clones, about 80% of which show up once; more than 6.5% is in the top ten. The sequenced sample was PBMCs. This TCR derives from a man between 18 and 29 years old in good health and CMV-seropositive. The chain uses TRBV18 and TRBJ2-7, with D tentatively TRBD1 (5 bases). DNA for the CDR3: TGTGCCAGCTCACCAGGGGCAGGGTCCTGGGAGCAGTACTTC. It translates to CASSPGAGSWEQYF.